This T cell receptor beta chain was sequenced in a study of T cells after yellow fever vaccination. Turning to the study itself: Fractions low in cell number were prepared with SMART-Seq v4 Ultra Low Input.

This clonotype was observed a handful of times. This CDR3 has 13 residues. Trimming pared 6 bases from V and 13 bases from J, leaving 21 bases between. TCRdb re-derived calls from the 5' RACE reads in MiXCR, one entry per CDR3 protein. The table shows about 26,000 distinct CDR3 sequences, with approximately 4.5% occurring only once. The source of this sequence is a man aged 18 to 30 who received the YFV17D yellow fever vaccine. Here the sequenced sample was PBMCs, either bulk or a sorted T-cell subset (CD4+, CD8+, memory, or dextramer-sorted; not recorded which), taken on the day of the yellow fever booster vaccination. The rearrangement uses TRBV12-3 or TRBV12-4 and TRBJ1-2, with D maybe TRBD1 (5 bases). CDR3: CASSPTYIKGITF. The CDR3 DNA reads TGTGCCAGCAGCCCCACCTACATTAAGGGGATCACCTTC.